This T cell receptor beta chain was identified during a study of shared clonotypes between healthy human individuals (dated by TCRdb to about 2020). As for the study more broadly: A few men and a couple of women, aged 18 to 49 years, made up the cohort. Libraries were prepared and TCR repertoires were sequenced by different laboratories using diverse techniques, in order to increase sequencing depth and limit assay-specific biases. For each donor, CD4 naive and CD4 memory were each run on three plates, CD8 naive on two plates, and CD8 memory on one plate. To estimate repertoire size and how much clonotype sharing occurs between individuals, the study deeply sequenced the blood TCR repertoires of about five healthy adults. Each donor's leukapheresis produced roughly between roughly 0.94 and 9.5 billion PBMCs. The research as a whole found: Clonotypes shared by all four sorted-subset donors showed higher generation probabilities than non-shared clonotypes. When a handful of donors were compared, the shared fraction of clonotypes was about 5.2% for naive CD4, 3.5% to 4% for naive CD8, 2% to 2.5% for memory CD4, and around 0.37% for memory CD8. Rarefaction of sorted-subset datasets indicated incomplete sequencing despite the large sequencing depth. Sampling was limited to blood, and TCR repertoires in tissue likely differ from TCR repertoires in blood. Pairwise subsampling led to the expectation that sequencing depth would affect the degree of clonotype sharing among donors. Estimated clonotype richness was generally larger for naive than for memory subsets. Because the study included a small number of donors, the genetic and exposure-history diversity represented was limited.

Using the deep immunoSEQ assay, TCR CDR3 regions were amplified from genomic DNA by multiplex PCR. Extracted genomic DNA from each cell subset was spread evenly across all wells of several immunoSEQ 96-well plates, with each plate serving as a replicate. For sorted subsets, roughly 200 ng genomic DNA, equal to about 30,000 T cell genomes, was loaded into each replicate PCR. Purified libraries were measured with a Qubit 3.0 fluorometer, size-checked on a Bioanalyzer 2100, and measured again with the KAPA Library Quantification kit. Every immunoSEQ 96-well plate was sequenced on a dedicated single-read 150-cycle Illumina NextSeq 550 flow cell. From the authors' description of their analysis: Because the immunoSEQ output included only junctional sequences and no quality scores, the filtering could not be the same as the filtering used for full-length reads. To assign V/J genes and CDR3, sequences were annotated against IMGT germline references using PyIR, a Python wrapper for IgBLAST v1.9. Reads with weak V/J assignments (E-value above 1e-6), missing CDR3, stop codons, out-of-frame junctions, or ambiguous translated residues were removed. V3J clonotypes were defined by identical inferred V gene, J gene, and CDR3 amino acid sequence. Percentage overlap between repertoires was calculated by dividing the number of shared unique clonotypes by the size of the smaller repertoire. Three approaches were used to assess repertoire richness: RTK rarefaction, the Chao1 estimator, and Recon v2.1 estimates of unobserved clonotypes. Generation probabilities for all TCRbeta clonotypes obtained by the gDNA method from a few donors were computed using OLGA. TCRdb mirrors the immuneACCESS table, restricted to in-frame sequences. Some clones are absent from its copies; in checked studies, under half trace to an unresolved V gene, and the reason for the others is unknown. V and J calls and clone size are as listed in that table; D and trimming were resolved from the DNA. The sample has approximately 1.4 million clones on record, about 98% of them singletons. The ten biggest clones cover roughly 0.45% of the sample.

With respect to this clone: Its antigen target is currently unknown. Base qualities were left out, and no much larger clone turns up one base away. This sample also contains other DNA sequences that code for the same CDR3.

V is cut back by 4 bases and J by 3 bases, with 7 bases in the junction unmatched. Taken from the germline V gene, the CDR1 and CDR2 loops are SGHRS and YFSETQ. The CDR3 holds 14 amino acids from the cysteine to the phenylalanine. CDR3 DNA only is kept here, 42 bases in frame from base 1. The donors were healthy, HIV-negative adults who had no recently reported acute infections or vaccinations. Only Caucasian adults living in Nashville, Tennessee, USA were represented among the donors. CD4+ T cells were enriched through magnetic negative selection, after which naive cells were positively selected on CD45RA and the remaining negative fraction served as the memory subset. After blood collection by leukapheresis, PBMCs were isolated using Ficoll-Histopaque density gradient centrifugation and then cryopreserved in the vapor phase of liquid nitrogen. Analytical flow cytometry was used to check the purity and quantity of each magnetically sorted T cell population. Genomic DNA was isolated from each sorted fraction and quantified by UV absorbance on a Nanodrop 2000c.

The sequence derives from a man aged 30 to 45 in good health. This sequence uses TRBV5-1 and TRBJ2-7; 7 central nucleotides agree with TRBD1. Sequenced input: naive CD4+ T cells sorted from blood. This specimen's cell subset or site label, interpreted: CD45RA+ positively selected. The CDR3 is CASSLGQASYEQYF. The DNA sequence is TGCGCCAGCAGCCTCGGACAGGCGAGCTACGAGCAGTACTTC.